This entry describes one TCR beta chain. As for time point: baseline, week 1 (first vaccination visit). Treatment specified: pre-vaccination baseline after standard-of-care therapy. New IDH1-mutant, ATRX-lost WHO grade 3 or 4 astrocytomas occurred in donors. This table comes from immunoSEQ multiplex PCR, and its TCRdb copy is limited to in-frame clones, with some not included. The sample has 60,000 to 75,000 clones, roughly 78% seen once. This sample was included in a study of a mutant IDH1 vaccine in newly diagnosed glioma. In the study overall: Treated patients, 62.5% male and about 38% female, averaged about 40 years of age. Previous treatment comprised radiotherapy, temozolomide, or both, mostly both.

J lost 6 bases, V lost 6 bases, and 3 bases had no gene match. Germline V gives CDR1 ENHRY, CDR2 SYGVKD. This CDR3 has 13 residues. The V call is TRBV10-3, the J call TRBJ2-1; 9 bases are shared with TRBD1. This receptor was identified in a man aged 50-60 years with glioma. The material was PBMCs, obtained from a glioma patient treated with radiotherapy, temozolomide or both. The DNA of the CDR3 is TGTGCCATCAGCGGGACAGGGAGCAATGAGCAGTTCTTC. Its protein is CAISGTGSNEQFF.